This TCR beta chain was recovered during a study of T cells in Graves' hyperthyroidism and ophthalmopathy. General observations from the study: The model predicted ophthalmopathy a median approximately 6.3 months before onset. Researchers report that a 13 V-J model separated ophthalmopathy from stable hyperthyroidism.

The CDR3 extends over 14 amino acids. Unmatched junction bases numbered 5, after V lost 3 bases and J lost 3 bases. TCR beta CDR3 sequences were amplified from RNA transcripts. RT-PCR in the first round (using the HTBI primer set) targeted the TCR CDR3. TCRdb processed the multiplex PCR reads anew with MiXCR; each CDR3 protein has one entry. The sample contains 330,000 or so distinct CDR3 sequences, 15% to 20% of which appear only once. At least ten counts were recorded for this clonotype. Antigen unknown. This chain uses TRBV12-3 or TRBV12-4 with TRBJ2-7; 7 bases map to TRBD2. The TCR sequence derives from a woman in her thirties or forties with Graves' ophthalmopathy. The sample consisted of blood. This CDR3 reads CASSFTREYYEQYF. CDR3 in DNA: TGTGCCAGCAGTTTTACGCGGGAGTACTACGAGCAGTACTTC.